The clone carrying this TCR beta chain was recorded at least ten times. With V trimmed by 6 bases and J by 4 bases, 7 bases remained unmatched. CDR1 and CDR2 (germline): MNHEY, SMNVEV (reference sequence). CDR3 length: 15 amino acids. Indicated time point: patch test 1, 2 weeks after DPC sensitization. Specified treatment: therapeutic diphenylcyclopropenone sensitization with weekly scalp DPC. MiXCR, run by TCRdb on the RACE reads, gives a single entry per CDR3 protein. The sample consists of 300,000 to 450,000 distinct CDR3 sequences, about 4.8% of them appearing once. This specimen comes from a study of human T cells and chemical hapten exposure. Background on the study: Upper back patch tests used 0.01% DPC, scored after 6 days.

The chain carries TRBV27 and TRBJ2-3, with 10 bases that match TRBD2. The material sequenced was whole blood, taken in connection with sensitization to the hapten diphenylcyclopropenone (DPC). The sequence was collected from a woman between 50 and 59 years old with alopecia areata. Some clones in this sample may be carry-over from other donors' samples. The DNA of the CDR3 is TGTGCCAGCAGCTCTAGCGGGAGTTGGGCAGATACGCAGTATTTT. Its protein is CASSSSGSWADTQYF.